This paragraph covers one T cell receptor beta chain sequence. This clone's antigen is unknown. It has no much larger one-base neighbor in the sample; base qualities were not kept. TCR beta CDR3 regions were amplified from genomic DNA with the immunoSEQ assay, a bias-controlled multiplex PCR using V- and J-specific primers. In a second PCR step, a proprietary barcode and Illumina adapter sequences were attached to the CDR3 amplicons. An Illumina MiSeq instrument was used to sequence the CDR3 libraries. For the original study's pipeline: Export and quality control were handled in immunoSEQ Analyzer 3.0, while downstream analyses relied on R Bioconductor and Immunarch. Repertoire metrics were calculated using only productive rearrangements within the normalized downsampled data set. Clonotypes larger than 5 templates in the normalized cohort were defined as pathologically expanded. The Inverse Simpson Index was used to measure repertoire diversity. CMV-specificity analyses were carried out on the non-normalized data set to capture all clonotypes. The immuneACCESS repertoire file appears here via TCRdb, limited to in-frame rearrangements. These files lack a portion of the clones; in checked studies, under half of the deficit traces to unresolved V genes, and the cause of the others is not known. D and trimming were read from the DNA, whereas the V and J calls and clone size are those reported in that table. The sample table shows under 15,000 clones, and roughly 92% are seen once. Of the sample, about 7.2% falls within the top ten clones.

CDR1 and CDR2 are drawn from the germline V gene: SGHAT, FQNNGV. The CDR3, from cysteine to phenylalanine, totals 14 residues. Only CDR3 DNA is held: 42 bases, read in frame from base 1. V and J are trimmed by 5 bases and 4 bases, and the gene matches miss 7 bases of the junction. The data belong to a study of T cell clonotyping in hematopoietic cell transplantation (dated by TCRdb to the early 2020s). With regard to the full study: A total of 110 to 150 blood samples were collected in the study from 35 consecutive transplant recipients and their related donors. Patients were recruited between September 2015 and early 2017 and followed until late 2020 or death. Broad study findings and their caveats: Inverse Simpson Index values from donors and from recipients before transplant predicted broader TCR repertoire diversity after transplant. Only a small fraction of recipient repertoires overlapped donor repertoires, with over 97% appearing de novo at the given depth. The sample size was limited, and because cells were not sorted, the contributions of CD4 and CD8 repertoires could not be separated. After transplant, TCR diversity in recipients dropped, and pathologically expanded clonotypes climbed progressively between day 30 and day 180.

Per the publication, the time point label means: 100 days after allo-HCT. Blood from recipients was drawn roughly 28 days before transplant, then again at days 30, 100 and 180 after transplant. Nuclei Lysis Solution was used to extract genomic DNA from fresh or cryopreserved unfractionated peripheral blood mononuclear cells. In this chain, TRBV11-2 is recombined with TRBJ1-1; 7 junctional bases match TRBD1. The receptor was derived from a female patient between 50 and 59 years old who had an allogeneic stem cell transplant from an unrelated donor, so the T cells may come from the graft donor. Some clones in this sample may be carry-over from other donors' samples. Source: PBMCs, taken 100 days after allogeneic stem cell transplant. The DNA sequence follows: TGTGCCAGCAGCGGAACGACAGGGCTCACTGAAGCTTTCTTT. This encodes CASSGTTGLTEAFF.